This TCR beta chain stems from a study of OX40 agonist ivuxolimab in advanced cancers. Whole-study results and caveats: No antigen was identified for the clonally expanded peripheral T cells.

The CDR3 length is 15 residues. Trimming removed 2 bases from V and 6 bases from J; junction bases left unmatched: 7. Per the germline V gene, CDR1 is MDHEN and CDR2 is SYDVKM. As regards this clone: Its matching antigen is unknown.

This table comes from immunoSEQ multiplex PCR, and its TCRdb copy is limited to in-frame clones, with some not included. Of 100,000 to 150,000 clones listed, approximately 90% are singletons. The sequencing used CD4+ or CD8+ T cells sorted from blood, collected in a trial of the OX40 agonist ivuxolimab. The TCR was taken from an adult with an advanced solid tumor such as melanoma, head and neck, liver or kidney cancer. This chain uses TRBV28 with TRBJ1-5; 7 nucleotides align to TRBD1. CDR3 DNA: TGTGCCAGCAGTTTAGAACAGGGGTTGGGTCAGCCCCAGCATTTT. This encodes CASSLEQGLGQPQHF.